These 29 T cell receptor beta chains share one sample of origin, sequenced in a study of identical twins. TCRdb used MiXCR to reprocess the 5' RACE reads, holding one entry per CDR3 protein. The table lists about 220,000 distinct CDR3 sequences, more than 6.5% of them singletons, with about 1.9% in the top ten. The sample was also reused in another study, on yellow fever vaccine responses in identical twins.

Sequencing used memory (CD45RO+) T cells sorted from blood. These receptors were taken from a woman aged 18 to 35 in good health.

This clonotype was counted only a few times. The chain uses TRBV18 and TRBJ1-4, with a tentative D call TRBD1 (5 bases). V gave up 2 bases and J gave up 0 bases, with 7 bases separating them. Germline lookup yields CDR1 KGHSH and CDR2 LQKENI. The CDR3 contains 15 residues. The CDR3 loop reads CASSPSRATNEKLFF. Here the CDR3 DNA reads TGTGCCAGCTCACCAAGCAGGGCAACTAATGAAAAACTGTTTTTT.

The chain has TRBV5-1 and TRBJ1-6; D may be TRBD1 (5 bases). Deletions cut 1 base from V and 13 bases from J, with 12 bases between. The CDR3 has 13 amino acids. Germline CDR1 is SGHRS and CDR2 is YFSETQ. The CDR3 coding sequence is TGCGCCAGCAGCTTGCTTCTGGGGGACCCCCTCCACTTT. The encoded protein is CASSLLLGDPLHF.

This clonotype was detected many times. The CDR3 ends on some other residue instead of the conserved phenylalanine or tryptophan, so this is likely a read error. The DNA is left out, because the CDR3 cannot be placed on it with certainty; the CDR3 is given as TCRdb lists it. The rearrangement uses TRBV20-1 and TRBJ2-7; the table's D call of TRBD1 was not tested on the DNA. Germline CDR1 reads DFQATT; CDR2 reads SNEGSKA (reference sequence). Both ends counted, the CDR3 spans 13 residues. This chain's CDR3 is CSASRGGSTPPYY.

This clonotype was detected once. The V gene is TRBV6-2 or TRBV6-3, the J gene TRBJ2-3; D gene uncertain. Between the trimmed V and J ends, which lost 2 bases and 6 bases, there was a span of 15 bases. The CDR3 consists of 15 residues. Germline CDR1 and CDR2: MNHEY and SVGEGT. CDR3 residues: CASSYDRPERDTQYF. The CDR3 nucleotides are TGTGCCAGCAGTTACGACCGCCCAGAACGGGATACGCAGTATTTT.

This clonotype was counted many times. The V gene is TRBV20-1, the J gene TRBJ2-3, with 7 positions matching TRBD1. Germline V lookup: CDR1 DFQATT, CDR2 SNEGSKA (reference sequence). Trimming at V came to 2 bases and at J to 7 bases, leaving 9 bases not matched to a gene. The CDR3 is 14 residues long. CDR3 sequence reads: CSARPNRQGNTQYF. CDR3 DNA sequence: TGCAGTGCTAGACCTAACCGACAGGGCAATACGCAGTATTTT.

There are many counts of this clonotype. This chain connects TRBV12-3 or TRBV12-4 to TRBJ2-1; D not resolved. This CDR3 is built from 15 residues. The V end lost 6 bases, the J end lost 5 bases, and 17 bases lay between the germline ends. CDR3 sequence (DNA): TGTGCCAGCAGGAGAACGATTTGGGATCACAATGAGCAGTTCTTC. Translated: CASRRTIWDHNEQFF.

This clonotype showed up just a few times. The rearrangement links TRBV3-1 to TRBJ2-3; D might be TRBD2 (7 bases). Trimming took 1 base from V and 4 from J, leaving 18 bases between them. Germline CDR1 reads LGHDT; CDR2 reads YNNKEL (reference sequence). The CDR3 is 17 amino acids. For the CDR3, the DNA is TGTGCCAGCAGCCAAGGGGGGGCGGGAGATTCGGCAGATACGCAGTATTTT. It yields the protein CASSQGGAGDSADTQYF.

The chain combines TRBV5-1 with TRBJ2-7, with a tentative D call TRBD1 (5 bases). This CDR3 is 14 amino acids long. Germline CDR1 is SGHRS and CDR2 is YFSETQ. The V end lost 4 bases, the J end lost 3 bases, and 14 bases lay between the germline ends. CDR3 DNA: TGCGCCAGCAGCCCTACTGACAGAAACTACGAGCAGTACTTC. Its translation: CASSPTDRNYEQYF. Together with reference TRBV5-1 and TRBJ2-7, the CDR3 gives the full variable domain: KAGVTQTPRYLIKTRGQQVTLSCSPISGHRSVSWYQQTPGQGLQFLFEYFSETQRNKGNFPGRFSGRQFSNSRSEMNVSTLELGDSALYLCASSPTDRNYEQYFGPGTRLTVT.

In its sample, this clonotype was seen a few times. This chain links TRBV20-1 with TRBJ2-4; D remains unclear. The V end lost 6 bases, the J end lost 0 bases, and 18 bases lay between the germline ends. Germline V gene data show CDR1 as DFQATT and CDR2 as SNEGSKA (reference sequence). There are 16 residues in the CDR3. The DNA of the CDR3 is TGCAGTGCCCCGACCGGTCAGCTGATAGCCAAAAACATTCAGTACTTC. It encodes CSAPTGQLIAKNIQYF.

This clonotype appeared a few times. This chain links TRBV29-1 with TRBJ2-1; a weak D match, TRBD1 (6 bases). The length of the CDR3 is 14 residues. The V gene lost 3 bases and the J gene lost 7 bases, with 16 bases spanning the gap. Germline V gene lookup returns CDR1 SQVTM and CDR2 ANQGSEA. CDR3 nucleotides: TGCAGCGTTGAGGGCAGGGGAGATTTGAATGAGCAGTTCTTC. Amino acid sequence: CSVEGRGDLNEQFF.

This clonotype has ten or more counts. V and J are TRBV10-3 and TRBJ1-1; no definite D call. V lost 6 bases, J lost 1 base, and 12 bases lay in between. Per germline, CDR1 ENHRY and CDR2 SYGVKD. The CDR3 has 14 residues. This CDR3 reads CAIRDSDTNTEAFF. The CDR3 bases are TGTGCCATCAGGGATAGCGACACGAACACTGAAGCTTTCTTT.

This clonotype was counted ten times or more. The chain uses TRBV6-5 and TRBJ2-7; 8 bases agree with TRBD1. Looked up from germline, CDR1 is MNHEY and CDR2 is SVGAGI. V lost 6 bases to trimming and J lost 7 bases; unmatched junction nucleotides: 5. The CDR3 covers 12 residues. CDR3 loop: CASRQGAGEQYF. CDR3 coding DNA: TGTGCCAGCAGGCAGGGGGCAGGGGAGCAGTACTTC.

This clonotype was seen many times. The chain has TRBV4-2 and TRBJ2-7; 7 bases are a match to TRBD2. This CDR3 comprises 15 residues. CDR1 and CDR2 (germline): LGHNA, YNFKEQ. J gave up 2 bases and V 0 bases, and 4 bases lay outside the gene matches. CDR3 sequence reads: CASSQDLGLAYEQYF. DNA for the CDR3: TGTGCCAGCAGCCAAGATCTAGGACTAGCCTACGAGCAGTACTTC.

The CDR3 nucleotides are TGTGCCAGCATGGGAGGGGTTGGTGAAGCTTTCTTT. It codes for CASMGGVGEAFF. The rearrangement links TRBV28 to TRBJ1-1; possibly TRBD1 for D (5 bases). The germline V gene encodes CDR1 MDHEN and CDR2 SYDVKM. V dropped 7 bases and J dropped 7 bases, with 13 bases sitting between them. The CDR3 runs 12 residues. The full variable domain, in which reference TRBV28 and TRBJ1-1 provide the parts outside the CDR3, is DVKVTQSSRYLVKRTGEKVFLECVQDMDHENMFWYRQDPGLGLRLIYFSYDVKMKEKGDIPEGYSVSREKKERFSLILESASTNQTSMYLCASMGGVGEAFFGQGTRLTVV.

CDR3: CASSTWGQKNTEAFF. In nucleotides, the CDR3 is TGCGCCAGCAGCACCTGGGGACAGAAGAACACTGAAGCTTTCTTT. This chain joins TRBV5-1 and TRBJ1-1; 7 bases line up with TRBD1. The CDR3 is 15 amino acids. Germline lookup yields CDR1 SGHRS and CDR2 YFSETQ. Trimming removed 4 bases from V and 1 base from J; junction bases left unmatched: 7.

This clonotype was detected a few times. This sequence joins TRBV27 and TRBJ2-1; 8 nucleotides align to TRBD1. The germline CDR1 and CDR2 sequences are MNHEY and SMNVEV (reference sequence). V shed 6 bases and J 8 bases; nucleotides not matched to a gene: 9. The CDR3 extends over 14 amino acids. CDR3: CASSLTGDIDEQFF. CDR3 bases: TGTGCCAGCAGCCTGACAGGGGATATCGATGAGCAGTTCTTC.

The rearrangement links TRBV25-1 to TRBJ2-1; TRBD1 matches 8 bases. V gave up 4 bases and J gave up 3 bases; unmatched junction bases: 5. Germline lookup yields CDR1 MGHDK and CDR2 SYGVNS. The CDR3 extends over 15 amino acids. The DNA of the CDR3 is TGTGCCAGCAGTGGAGCCGGGACAGGCTACAATGAGCAGTTCTTC. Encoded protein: CASSGAGTGYNEQFF.

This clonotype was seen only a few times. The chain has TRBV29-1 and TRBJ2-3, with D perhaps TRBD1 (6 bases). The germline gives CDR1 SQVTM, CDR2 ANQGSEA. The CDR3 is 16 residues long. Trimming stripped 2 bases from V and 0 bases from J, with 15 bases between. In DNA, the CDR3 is TGCAGCGTTGAATCTGGGCAGGGGCTGAGCACAGATACGCAGTATTTT. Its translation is CSVESGQGLSTDTQYF.

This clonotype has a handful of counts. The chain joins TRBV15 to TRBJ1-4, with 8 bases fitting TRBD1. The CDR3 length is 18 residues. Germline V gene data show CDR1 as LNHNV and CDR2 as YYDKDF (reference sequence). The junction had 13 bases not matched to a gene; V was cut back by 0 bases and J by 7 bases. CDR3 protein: CATSRERVRTGKGEKLFF. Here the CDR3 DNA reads TGTGCCACCAGCAGAGAGAGGGTCCGGACAGGGAAAGGTGAAAAACTGTTTTTT.

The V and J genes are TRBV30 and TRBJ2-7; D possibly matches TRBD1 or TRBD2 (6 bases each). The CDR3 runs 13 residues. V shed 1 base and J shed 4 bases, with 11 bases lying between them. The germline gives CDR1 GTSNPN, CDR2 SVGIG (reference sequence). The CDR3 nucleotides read TGTGCCTGGAGTGCGGGGGCGACGTACGAGCAGTACTTC. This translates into CAWSAGATYEQYF.

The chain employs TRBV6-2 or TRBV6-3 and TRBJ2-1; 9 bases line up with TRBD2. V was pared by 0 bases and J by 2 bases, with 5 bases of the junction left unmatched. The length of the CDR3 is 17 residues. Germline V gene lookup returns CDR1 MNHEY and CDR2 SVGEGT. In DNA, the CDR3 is TGTGCCAGCAGTTACTCGACTAGCGGATACACCTACAATGAGCAGTTCTTC. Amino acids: CASSYSTSGYTYNEQFF.

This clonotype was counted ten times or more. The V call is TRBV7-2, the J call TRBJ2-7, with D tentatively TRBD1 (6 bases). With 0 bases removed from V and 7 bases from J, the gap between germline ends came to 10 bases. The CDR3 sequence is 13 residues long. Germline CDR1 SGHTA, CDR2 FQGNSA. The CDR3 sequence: CASSLAQGWEQYF. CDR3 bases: TGTGCCAGCAGCTTAGCCCAGGGGTGGGAGCAGTACTTC.

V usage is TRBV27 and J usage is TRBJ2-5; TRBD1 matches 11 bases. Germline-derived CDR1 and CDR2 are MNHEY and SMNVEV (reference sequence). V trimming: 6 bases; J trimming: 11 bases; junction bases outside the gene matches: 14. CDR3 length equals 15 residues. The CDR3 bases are TGTGCCAGCAGAGCCGGGACAGGGGGACGAGGTTCACAGTACTTC. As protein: CASRAGTGGRGSQYF.

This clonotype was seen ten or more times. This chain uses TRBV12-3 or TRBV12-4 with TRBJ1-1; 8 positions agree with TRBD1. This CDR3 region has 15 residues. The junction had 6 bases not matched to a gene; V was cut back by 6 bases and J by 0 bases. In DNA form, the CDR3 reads TGTGCCAGCAGAACCACAGGGGGGATGAACACTGAAGCTTTCTTT. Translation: CASRTTGGMNTEAFF.

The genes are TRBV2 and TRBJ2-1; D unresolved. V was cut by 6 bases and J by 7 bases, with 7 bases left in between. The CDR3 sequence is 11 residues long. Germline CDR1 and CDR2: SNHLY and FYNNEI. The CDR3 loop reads CASSWPNEQFF. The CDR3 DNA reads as TGTGCCAGCAGCTGGCCTAATGAGCAGTTCTTC.

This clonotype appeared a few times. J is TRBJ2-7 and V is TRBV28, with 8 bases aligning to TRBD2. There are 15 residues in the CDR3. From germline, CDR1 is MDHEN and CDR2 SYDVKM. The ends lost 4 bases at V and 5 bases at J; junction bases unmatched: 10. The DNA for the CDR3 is TGTGCCAGCAGTTCCTCAGCGGGAGATCGACACGAGCAGTACTTC. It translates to CASSSSAGDRHEQYF.

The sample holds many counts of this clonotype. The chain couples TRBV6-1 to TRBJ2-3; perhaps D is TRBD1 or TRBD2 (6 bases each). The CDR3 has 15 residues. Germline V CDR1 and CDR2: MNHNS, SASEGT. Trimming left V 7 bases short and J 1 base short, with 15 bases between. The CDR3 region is CASNEGGRGTDTQYF. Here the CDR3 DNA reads TGTGCCAGCAATGAGGGGGGTCGTGGCACAGATACGCAGTATTTT.

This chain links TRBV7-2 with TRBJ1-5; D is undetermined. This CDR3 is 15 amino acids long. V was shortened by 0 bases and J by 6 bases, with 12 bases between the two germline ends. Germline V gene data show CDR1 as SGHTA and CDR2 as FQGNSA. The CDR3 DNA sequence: TGTGCCAGCAGCTTAGCGAGCCAGAGGAGTCAGCCCCAGCATTTT. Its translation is CASSLASQRSQPQHF.

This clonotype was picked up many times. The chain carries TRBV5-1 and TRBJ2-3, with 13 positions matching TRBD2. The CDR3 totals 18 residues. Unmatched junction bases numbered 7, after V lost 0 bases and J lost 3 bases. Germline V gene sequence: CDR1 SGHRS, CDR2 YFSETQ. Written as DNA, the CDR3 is TGCGCCAGCAGCTTGGGAACTAGCGGGAGGGCCTTTACAGATACGCAGTATTTT. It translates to CASSLGTSGRAFTDTQYF.